This passage covers 12 T cell receptor beta chains from one sample sequenced in a study of tumor-infiltrating lymphocytes in primary liver carcinoma (dated by TCRdb to 2016 to 2017). Sequencing used an Illumina HiSeq 2500. TCRbeta-specific cDNA was reverse-transcribed from 500 ng total RNA using a constant-region primer and ProtoScript II reverse transcriptase. The TCRbeta libraries were prepared through three rounds of nested multiplex PCR following a slightly modified ARM-PCR procedure. The first two PCR rounds used multiplex TRBV1-TRBV30 forward primers with a Cbeta reverse primer, each for about 10 cycles. Starting from the raw public reads, TCRdb applied fastp trimming at Q25, assembled clones with MiXCR and retained in-frame beta chains. Rows are unified per CDR3 protein, each entry keeping the most common DNA and genes. This sample is represented by 180,000 or so distinct CDR3 sequences; about 60% of them were singletons. The top ten clones comprise under 75% of the sample.

RNA from unsorted whole blood was extracted with TRIzol reagent, and germline DNA was obtained with the DNeasy Blood & Tissue kit. The sequenced sample consisted of peripheral blood. These receptor sequences come from a man aged 40-49 years with primary liver carcinoma and hepatitis B virus infection.

For this clonotype: The junction shows a germline mismatch at one end, possibly a read error. The chain joins TRBV11-2 to TRBJ2-1, with TRBD2 matching over 12 bases. The CDR3 sequence is 15 residues long. CDR1 and CDR2 (germline): SGHAT, FQNNGV. Here the CDR3 reads CDSSSRTSGNNEQFF. The DNA for the CDR3 is TGTGACAGCAGCTCGCGGACTAGCGGGAACAATGAGCAGTTCTTC.

The rearrangement joins TRBV30 to TRBJ2-1, with 7 bases aligning to TRBD2. The germline CDR1 and CDR2 sequences are GTSNPN and SVGIG (reference sequence). This CDR3 has 16 amino acids. After removal of 0 bases from V and 0 bases from J, the junction contained 5 bases not matched to a gene. The CDR3 DNA follows: TGTGCCTGGAGTGTCTATCGCGGGAGCTCCTACAATGAGCAGTTCTTC. Translation: CAWSVYRGSSYNEQFF.

A remark on this clonotype: The junction departs from the called germline gene at one end, perhaps through a read error. The V and J genes are TRBV11-2 and TRBJ1-2; weak D call: TRBD1 (5 bases). CDR3 length: 13 amino acids. Germline V lookup: CDR1 SGHAT, CDR2 FQNNGV. The CDR3 sequence: CASTSRGNYGYTF. CDR3 sequence (DNA): TGTGCCAGCACCTCTAGGGGAAACTATGGCTACACTTTC.

This clonotype has more than one count but fewer than ten. The chain joins TRBV5-5 to TRBJ2-7; TRBD1 matches at 9 bases. This CDR3 spans 15 amino acids. J lost 2 bases, V lost 4 bases, and 7 bases had no gene match. The germline V gene encodes CDR1 SGHKS and CDR2 YYEKEE (reference sequence). The CDR3 reads CASSTTGTGTYEQYF. As DNA, the CDR3 is TGTGCCAGCAGCACTACCGGGACAGGGACCTACGAGCAGTACTTC.

This clonotype was picked up many times. The chain employs TRBV11-2 and TRBJ2-3, with 8 bases that match TRBD2. V was pared by 3 bases and J by 0 bases, with 5 bases of the junction left unmatched. The CDR3 has 16 residues. Per the germline V gene, CDR1 is SGHAT and CDR2 is FQNNGV. The CDR3 loop reads CASSLAGGMSTDTQYF. In DNA form, the CDR3 reads TGTGCCAGCAGCTTGGCGGGGGGCATGAGCACAGATACGCAGTATTTT.

This clonotype showed up just once. A much larger clone differs from this one at a single base, so this may be a read error. The chain has TRBV29-1 and TRBJ1-1; 8 bases are shared with TRBD1. V lost 7 bases to trimming and J lost 5 bases; unmatched junction nucleotides: 9. The CDR3 is 13 residues long. CDR1 is SQVTM and CDR2 is ANQGSEA in the germline V gene. The CDR3 nucleotides are TGCAGCGCTTCAACAGGGGGACAAACTGAAGCTTTCTTT. Translating it yields CSASTGGQTEAFF.

The chain recombines TRBV4-1 with TRBJ2-3; D is ambiguous. The J call is doubtful: the DNA matches TRBJ1-5 better. The germline CDR1 and CDR2 sequences are MGHRA and YSYEKL. This CDR3 is built from 19 residues. CDR3 coding DNA: TGCGCCAGCAGCCAAGACCGTTTGGGCGGGAGGGCCACCACAGATACGCAGCATTTT. Residues: CASSQDRLGGRATTDTQHF.

In the case of this clonotype: Compared with germline, one end of the junction differs, possibly owing to a read error. The chain joins TRBV6-1 to TRBJ2-2; 8 bases align to TRBD2. Germline CDR1 MNHNS, CDR2 SASEGT. This CDR3 contains 18 residues. CDR3 nucleotide sequence: TGTGCCAGCAGGCAGAGGGGGACTAGAGGGGCGAACACTGGGGAGCTGTTTTTT. Translation: CASRQRGTRGANTGELFF.

Worth noting for this clonotype: An end of the junction does not agree with germline; a read error may underlie this. The V and J genes are TRBV5-4 and TRBJ2-2; D may correspond to TRBD1 or TRBD2 (5 bases each). CDR3 size: 17 residues. The V gene's germline CDR1 is SGHNT and CDR2 YYREEE (reference sequence). The CDR3 protein is CASSLASAGINTGELLF. In DNA, the CDR3 is TGTGCCAGCAGCTTGGCCTCCGCAGGGATAAACACCGGGGAGCTGCTTTTT.

CDR3 amino acids: CASSLSSSGPKNIQYF. Written as DNA, the CDR3 is TGTGCCAGCAGCCTGAGCTCTAGCGGACCCAAAAACATTCAGTACTTC. The chain joins TRBV11-2 to TRBJ2-4; TRBD2 matches at 7 bases. Unmatched junction bases numbered 9, after V lost 5 bases and J lost 2 bases. CDR1 and CDR2 (germline): SGHAT, FQNNGV. This CDR3 contains 16 residues.

Only a few counts were recorded for this clonotype. The chain uses TRBV6-1 and TRBJ2-2; 12 bases are shared with TRBD1. V lost 8 bases, J lost 0 bases, and 1 base stayed unmatched. The CDR3 is made up of 15 amino acids. Germline CDR1 MNHNS, CDR2 SASEGT. CDR3 loop: CASGTGGANTGELFF. For the CDR3, the DNA is TGTGCCAGCGGGACAGGGGGCGCGAACACCGGGGAGCTGTTTTTT.

This clonotype was seen once. The junction departs from germline at one end; a sequencing error may be responsible. The chain recombines TRBV11-2 with TRBJ2-2, with 9 bases that match TRBD2. Germline CDR1 SGHAT, CDR2 FQNNGV. This CDR3 has 16 residues. CDR3 bases: TGTGCCAGCGGCTCGTGGGCGGGAGGGAGCACCAGGGAGCTGTTTTTT. It encodes CASGSWAGGSTRELFF. The full variable domain, its missing parts supplied by reference TRBV11-2 and TRBJ2-2, is EAGVAQSPRYKIIEKRQSVAFWCNPISGHATLYWYQQILGQGPKLLIQFQNNGVVDDSQLPKDRFSAERLKGVDSTLKIQPAKLEDSAVYLCASGSWAGGSTRELFFGEGSRLTVL.